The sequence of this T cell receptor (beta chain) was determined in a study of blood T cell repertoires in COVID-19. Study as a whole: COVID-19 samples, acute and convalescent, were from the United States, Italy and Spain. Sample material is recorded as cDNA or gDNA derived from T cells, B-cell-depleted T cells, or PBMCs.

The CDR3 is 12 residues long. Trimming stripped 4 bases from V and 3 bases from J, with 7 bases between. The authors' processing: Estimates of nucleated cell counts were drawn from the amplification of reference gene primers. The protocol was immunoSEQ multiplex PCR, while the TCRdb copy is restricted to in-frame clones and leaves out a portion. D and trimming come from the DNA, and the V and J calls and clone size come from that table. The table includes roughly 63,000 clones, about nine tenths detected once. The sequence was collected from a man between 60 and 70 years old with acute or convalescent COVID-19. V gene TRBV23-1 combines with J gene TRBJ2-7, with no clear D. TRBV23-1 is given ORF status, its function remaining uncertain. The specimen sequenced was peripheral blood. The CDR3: CASSRTSYEQYF. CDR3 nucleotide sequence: TGCGCCAGCAGTCGCACCAGCTACGAGCAGTACTTC.